The sequence of this TCR beta chain was determined in a study of cytomegalovirus exposure and HLA in healthy donors. The study's findings and limits: Earlier results showed most TCR beta V segments being productive about 87% or about 30% of the time. In a later analysis, DRB1 alleles had the most associated TCRs; HLA-C alleles the fewest. It emerged from a later analysis that several of the most significant clusters appeared to be linked to common viral pathogens. Most TCR sequences were seen very rarely across donors, but some public TCRs occurred in many.

60 Vbeta and 13 Jbeta primers were used in PCR. Sequencing used immunoSEQ multiplex PCR; TCRdb keeps in-frame clones, though not all of them. The sample holds 150,000 to 200,000 clones; less than 90% are singletons and the top ten take almost 2%. For this clone: Its antigen is not identified.

This sequence originates from a woman between 18 and 29 years old in good health and CMV-seronegative. The source material was PBMCs.

The CDR3 spells CAISESISGSTGELFF. The CDR3 DNA follows: TGTGCCATCAGTGAGTCGATAAGCGGGAGTACCGGGGAGCTGTTTTTT. The chain employs TRBV10-3 and TRBJ2-2; 8 nucleotides agree with TRBD2. The V and J ends lost 0 bases and 5 bases, in that order; junction bases with no gene match: 5. The CDR3 sequence is 16 residues long. Germline V gives CDR1 ENHRY, CDR2 SYGVKD.